A selection of T cell receptor beta chains follows, all from one sample in a study of regulatory T cells in long-lasting Graves disease. Each CDR3 protein gets one entry after TCRdb re-called the multiplex PCR reads with MiXCR. The table lists fewer than 650,000 distinct CDR3 sequences, roughly 15% of them singletons. These data were also filed under a second study, of T cells in Graves' hyperthyroidism and ophthalmopathy.

This specimen consisted of peripheral blood mononuclear cells (PBMCs), obtained at new diagnosis, from a patient treated with antithyroid drugs. All receptors derive from a young man with Graves disease. The CDR3 runs from the conserved cysteine through the conserved F or W. The D gene is left open where the match is weak. Where a row states a size, it is once, few, many or the class of an expanded clone; other rows omit it.

d_call,v_call,j_call,clone_size,cdr3_nt,cdr3_aa
TRBD1,TRBV7-9,TRBJ1-1,many,TGTGCCAGCAGCTTCCAGGGGGGGTTGGTGAACACTGAAGCTTTCTTT,CASSFQGGLVNTEAFF
.,TRBV19,TRBJ1-1,.,TGTGCCAGTAGTCTTAGAGCAGGGGAGATGAACACTGAAGCTTTCTTT,CASSLRAGEMNTEAFF
.,TRBV11-2,TRBJ2-7,.,TGCGCCAGCAGCCAGGGGACCCTCTACGAGCAGTACTTC,CASSQGTLYEQYF
TRBD2,TRBV27,TRBJ2-4,many,TGTGCCAGCAGTCCACTACGACCGGGACTAGCGGGAGTAAACATTCAGTACTTC,CASSPLRPGLAGVNIQYF
.,TRBV4-2,TRBJ1-1,.,TGTGCCAGCAGCCCTCTAATGAACGCTGAAGCTTTCTTT,CASSPLMNAEAFF
TRBD1,TRBV30,TRBJ1-2,many,TGTGCCTCCTTCGCCGGGACAGTTAACTATGGCTACACCTTC,CASFAGTVNYGYTF
TRBD2,TRBV5-4,TRBJ2-1,many,TGTGCCAGCAGCCCGCGCCCCGGGACTAGCGGGTACAATGAGCAGTTCTTC,CASSPRPGTSGYNEQFF
.,TRBV9,TRBJ1-1,.,TGTGCCAGCAGTCGTAGCGAGGGAACTGAAGCTTTCTTT,CASSRSEGTEAFF
.,TRBV7-9,TRBJ2-1,once,TGTGCCAGCAAGTCCTTCGAGGGGCTGGGTGATGAGCAGTTCTTC,CASKSFEGLGDEQFF
.,TRBV27,TRBJ2-7,many,TGTGCCAGCAGTTTAAATGGTCGGTCCTACGAGCAGTACTTC,CASSLNGRSYEQYF
.,TRBV5-1,TRBJ2-7,many,TGCGCCAGCAGCTTGGAAGGGACGAATAGCTACGAGCAGTACTTC,CASSLEGTNSYEQYF
.,TRBV20-1,TRBJ2-5,few,TGCAGTGCCCCTGGGGCGCTGCCAGAGACCCAGTACTTC,CSAPGALPETQYF
.,TRBV29-1,TRBJ2-5,few,TGCAGCGTTGAATACCGTGGGGGGCAAGAGACCCAGTACTTC,CSVEYRGGQETQYF
.,TRBV27,TRBJ2-1,many,TGTGCCAGCAGTCCCAAATTCGGATACAGGGAGACTTACAATGAGCAGTTCTTC,CASSPKFGYRETYNEQFF
TRBD1,TRBV5-6,TRBJ1-5,.,TGTGCCAGCAGCTTCTACAGGGGGTTGGGCAATCAGCCCCAGCATTTT,CASSFYRGLGNQPQHF
TRBD1,TRBV12-5,TRBJ2-1,many,TGTGCTAGTGGTTTGGTACTGGGACAGGGATACAATGAGCAGTTCTTC,CASGLVLGQGYNEQFF
.,TRBV5-1,TRBJ1-1,many,TGCGCCAGCAGCTTGGTGGGGTCGGGGAGCACTGAAGCTTTCTTT,CASSLVGSGSTEAFF
.,TRBV20-1,TRBJ1-1,many,TGCAGTGCTAGCCCTGACAGGTACACTGAAGCTTTCTTT,CSASPDRYTEAFF
.,TRBV15,TRBJ1-4,many,TGTGCCACCAGCATCGTAGGTCGGACTAATGAAAAACTGTTTTTT,CATSIVGRTNEKLFF
TRBD1,TRBV27,TRBJ2-5,many,TGTGCCACCTCCCCTGGACAGGGGGGAGAGACCCAGTACTTC,CATSPGQGGETQYF
TRBD1,TRBV20-1,TRBJ2-1,few,TGCAGTGCTATGGACAGGGGGCGCCCGAATTACAATGAGCAGTTCTTC,CSAMDRGRPNYNEQFF
.,TRBV5-1,TRBJ2-1,.,TGCGCCAGCAGCTTGGCGGCAGCCCTCCACAATGAGCAGTTCTTC,CASSLAAALHNEQFF
.,TRBV28,TRBJ2-7,many,TGTGCCAGCAGTTTAAGGTCAAACAGACTGCAGTACTTC,CASSLRSNRLQYF
TRBD2,TRBV20-1,TRBJ2-2,.,TGCAGTGCAACGGGGGGGGGCGCCGGGGAGCTGTTTTTT,CSATGGGAGELFF
.,TRBV7-9,TRBJ2-6,many,TGTGCCAATCCGCCTCGGTCTGGGGCCAACGTCCTGACTTTC,CANPPRSGANVLTF
.,TRBV20-1,TRBJ2-1,.,TGCAGTGCTAGAGGAATTAGCGGACGAAATGATGAGCAGTTCTTC,CSARGISGRNDEQFF
TRBD2,TRBV13,TRBJ2-5,many,TGTGCCAGCAGCCAAAGACTAGCGGGAGCGGTAGAGACCCAGTACTTC,CASSQRLAGAVETQYF
TRBD1,TRBV2,TRBJ1-1,many,TGTGCCAGCAGGGACCGACAGGGATGGGACACTGAAGCTTTCTTT,CASRDRQGWDTEAFF
TRBD1,TRBV6-2/TRBV6-3,TRBJ2-7,many,TGTGCCAGCAGTTTCGCGGGCCCGGGACAGGGAATTCTCTACGAGCAGTACTTC,CASSFAGPGQGILYEQYF
.,TRBV10-3,TRBJ2-7,many,TGTGCCATCAGTGATTCCGGCACGGAGCCCGAGCAGTACTTC,CAISDSGTEPEQYF
.,TRBV28,TRBJ2-4,few,TGTGCCAGCACAGGGACTCTAAAAAACATTCAGTACTTC,CASTGTLKNIQYF
.,TRBV20-1,TRBJ2-5,few,TGCAGTGCTATTAGATGGAGGGAGGGGGCCGGAGAGACCCAGTACTTC,CSAIRWREGAGETQYF
TRBD1,TRBV10-3,TRBJ2-7,many,TGTGCCATCAGTCAGACAGGGTGGGACGAGCAGTACTTC,CAISQTGWDEQYF
TRBD1,TRBV7-8,TRBJ2-5,.,TGTGCCAGCAGCTCGGGGTCCGGACAGGGGGGAGTTGAGACCCAGTACTTC,CASSSGSGQGGVETQYF
.,TRBV20-1,TRBJ2-5,few,TGCAGTGCTGGGGGGTCATCCGAAGAGACCCAGTACTTC,CSAGGSSEETQYF
.,TRBV27,TRBJ2-3,.,TGTGCCAGCAGTTTTTCGGGGGGCATGGGCACAGATACGCAGTATTTT,CASSFSGGMGTDTQYF
.,TRBV28,TRBJ1-4,.,TGTGCCAGCAGCCATCAAGGGACGGCAACTAATGAAAAACTGTTTTTT,CASSHQGTATNEKLFF
.,TRBV30,TRBJ2-7,.,TGTGCCTGGAGCCCAGAACACTACGAGCAGTACTTC,CAWSPEHYEQYF
.,TRBV11-1,TRBJ1-5,.,TGTGCCAGCAGCTTAAGGGCGGGACAGCCCCAGCATTTT,CASSLRAGQPQHF
.,TRBV6-2/TRBV6-3,TRBJ2-2,few,TGTGCCAGCAGTTCCCCTTTGAGGAGGGGGTCTACCGGGGAGCTGTTTTTT,CASSSPLRRGSTGELFF
.,TRBV9,TRBJ1-2,.,TGTGCCAGCAGCGTAGAAGCGGGGACAAACTATGGCTACGCCTTC,CASSVEAGTNYGYAF
TRBD1,TRBV11-2,TRBJ2-7,.,TGTGCCAGCAGCTTAGCGAGGGACAGCCAGTACTTC,CASSLARDSQYF
TRBD2,TRBV3-1,TRBJ2-1,many,TGTGCCAGCAGCCAATCACTTGGGACTAGCTCTGAGCAGTTCTTC,CASSQSLGTSSEQFF
TRBD2,TRBV20-1,TRBJ2-1,.,TGCAGTGCGATGACTAGCGGGACCCCCTACAATGAGCAGTTCTTC,CSAMTSGTPYNEQFF
TRBD1,TRBV30,TRBJ2-2,few,TGTGCCTGGAACCCGGGACAGGGTGCCGGGGAGCTGTTTTTT,CAWNPGQGAGELFF
.,TRBV5-1,TRBJ2-1,few,TGCGCCAGCAGCTTGGAAGTAGCCTACAATGAGCAGTTCTTC,CASSLEVAYNEQFF
.,TRBV6-1,TRBJ2-7,many,TGTGCCAGCACCCCGTCGTATTCCTACGAGCAGTACTTC,CASTPSYSYEQYF
.,TRBV12-3/TRBV12-4,TRBJ1-4,few,TGTGCCAGCAGTTTAGCGCAGATTAGAGCAACTAATGAAAAACTGTTTTTT,CASSLAQIRATNEKLFF
.,TRBV20-1,TRBJ2-1,few,TGCAGTGCTAGGGGAGTAGGGGTGGGTAATTCGGATGAGCAGTTCTTC,CSARGVGVGNSDEQFF
.,TRBV2,TRBJ2-4,many,TGTGCCAGCAGTCGACTCGTAGTAGCCAAAAACATTCAGTACTTC,CASSRLVVAKNIQYF
TRBD1,TRBV18,TRBJ1-5,.,TGTGCCAGCTCTCCAGGACAGGGGCAGGGTCAGCCCCAGCATTTT,CASSPGQGQGQPQHF
.,TRBV5-5,TRBJ2-7,many,TGTGCCAGCAGCTTCCGGGACGGCTACGAGCAGTACTTC,CASSFRDGYEQYF
TRBD2,TRBV20-1,TRBJ2-7,many,TGCAGTGCTAGTAAAGGACTAGAAGGTTACGAGCAGTACTTC,CSASKGLEGYEQYF